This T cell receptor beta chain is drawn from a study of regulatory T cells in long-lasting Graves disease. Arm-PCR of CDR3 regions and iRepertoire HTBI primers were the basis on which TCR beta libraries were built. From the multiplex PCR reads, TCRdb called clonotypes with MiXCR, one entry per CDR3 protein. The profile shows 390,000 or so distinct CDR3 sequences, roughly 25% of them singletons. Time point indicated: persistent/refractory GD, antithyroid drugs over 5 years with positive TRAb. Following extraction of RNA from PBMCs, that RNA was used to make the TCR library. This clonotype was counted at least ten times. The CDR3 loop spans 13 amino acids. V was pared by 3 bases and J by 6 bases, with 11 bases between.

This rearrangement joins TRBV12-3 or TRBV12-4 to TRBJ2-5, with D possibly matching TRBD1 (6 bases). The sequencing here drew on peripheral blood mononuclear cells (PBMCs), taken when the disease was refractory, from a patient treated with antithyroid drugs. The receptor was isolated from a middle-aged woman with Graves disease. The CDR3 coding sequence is TGTGCCAGCAGTTTGACAGGCTTTAAGACCCAGTACTTC. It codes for CASSLTGFKTQYF.